Shown below are 26 T cell receptor beta chains from a single sample sequenced in a study of beta chain features in type 1 diabetes. Their recognized antigens are unknown. Points from the study as a whole: Shortening that was moderate but significant affected the TCRB CDR3s of Type 1 diabetes patients in all four CD4+ subsets.

As every portion of the isolated RNA was reverse transcribed, the sequencing read expressed TCRB transcripts. Sequencing was performed with immunoSEQ multiplex PCR; in TCRdb, only in-frame clones are kept and a portion is missing. The data contain hundreds of thousands of clones, roughly an eighth of them singletons. Sequenced material: naive CD4+ T cells from blood. The receptor set was obtained from a man aged 30 to 39 with type 1 diabetes.

The J gene is TRBJ1-1, the V gene TRBV19; 7 positions match TRBD1. V shed 8 bases, J shed 6 bases, and the junction held 12 bases outside the gene matches. CDR1 and CDR2 from the germline V gene are LNHDA and SQIVND (reference sequence). CDR3 size: 14 residues. The CDR3 region has the DNA TGTGCCAGTCAGCGTACAGGGGAGGTCCCTGAAGCTTTCTTT. Its protein is CASQRTGEVPEAFF. The full variable domain, with the rest looked up from reference TRBV19 and TRBJ1-1, is DGGITQSPKYLFRKEGQNVTLSCEQNLNHDAMYWYRQDPGQGLRLIYYSQIVNDFQKGDIAEGYSVSREKKESFPLTVTSAQKNPTAFYLCASQRTGEVPEAFFGQGTRLTVV.

About this clone itself: This CDR3 is also generated by other DNA sequences in the sample. The chain carries TRBV5-1 and TRBJ2-3, with D maybe TRBD2 (5 bases). V was pared by 7 bases and J by 0 bases, with 12 bases between. Germline CDR1 SGHRS, CDR2 YFSETQ. The CDR3 contains 14 residues. CDR3 loop: CASSPGTSTDTQYF. As DNA, the CDR3 is TGCGCCAGCTCCCCGGGAACTAGCACAGATACGCAGTATTTT.

The chain employs TRBV5-1 and TRBJ2-1; maybe TRBD2 (5 bases). The CDR3 consists of 15 residues. The germline V and J ends were trimmed by 4 bases and 1 base, with 12 bases remaining between them. Germline-derived CDR1 and CDR2 are SGHRS and YFSETQ. CDR3 amino acids: CASSPLGVSYNEQFF. The CDR3, as DNA: TGCGCCAGCAGCCCGCTCGGGGTTTCCTACAATGAGCAGTTCTTC.

This chain joins TRBV5-6 and TRBJ1-2, with D uncertain. The V gene lost 0 bases and the J gene lost 8 bases, with 8 bases spanning the gap. The CDR3 covers 12 residues. Germline CDR1 SGHDT, CDR2 YYEEEE. CDR3 sequence: CASSLAVWGYTF. Written as DNA, the CDR3 is TGTGCCAGCAGCTTGGCGGTATGGGGCTACACCTTC.

This clone came up once. The rearrangement joins TRBV19 to TRBJ2-2, with D possibly being TRBD1 (7 bases). Trimming left V 3 bases short and J 10 bases short, with 12 bases between. The germline V gene has CDR1 LNHDA and CDR2 SQIVND (reference sequence). The CDR3 runs to 13 residues. This CDR3 reads CASSIQGGEELFF. The DNA for the CDR3 is TGTGCCAGTAGTATCCAGGGGGGCGAGGAGCTGTTTTTT.

There are a few counts of this clone. Other DNA sequences of this sample code for an identical CDR3. The rearrangement uses TRBV5-1 and TRBJ2-7; 7 nucleotides align to TRBD2. J lost 5 bases, V lost 2 bases, and 1 base had no gene match. In germline, CDR1 is SGHRS, CDR2 YFSETQ. This CDR3 comprises 12 residues. The DNA for the CDR3 is TGCGCCAGCAGCTTCGGGGGGAACGAGCAGTACTTC. This codes for CASSFGGNEQYF.

The gene calls are TRBV9 and TRBJ2-1, with 7 nucleotides matching TRBD2. V lost 0 bases, J lost 9 bases, and 9 bases stayed unmatched. Germline CDR1 and CDR2: SGDLS and YYNGEE. This CDR3 spans 15 amino acids. This chain's CDR3 is CASSVVLGERGEQFF. In DNA, the CDR3 is TGTGCCAGCAGCGTAGTTCTGGGAGAGCGGGGTGAGCAGTTCTTC.

This rearrangement joins TRBV5-1 to TRBJ2-3; 7 bases fit TRBD2. Per the germline V gene, CDR1 is SGHRS and CDR2 is YFSETQ. V was clipped by 5 bases and J by 1 base; unmatched bases: 7. The CDR3 totals 15 residues. The CDR3 coding sequence is TGCGCCAGCAGTGCCAGCGGGGATCGCACAGATACGCAGTATTTT. This codes for CASSASGDRTDTQYF.

The CDR3 sequence is CAISVSIGGGEQYF. The CDR3 DNA is TGTGCCATCAGTGTCTCGATTGGAGGAGGCGAGCAGTACTTC. The V and J genes are TRBV10-3 and TRBJ2-7, with D perhaps TRBD2 (5 bases). CDR3 size: 14 residues. CDR1 and CDR2 from the germline V gene are ENHRY and SYGVKD. Deletions cut 4 bases from V and 6 bases from J, with 16 bases between.

This chain uses TRBV4-2 with TRBJ1-2, with 7 bases matching TRBD1. CDR1 is LGHNA, CDR2 YNFKEQ, per germline. The CDR3 spans 18 residues. Trimming took 1 base from V and 3 from J; bases not matched to a gene: 14. The CDR3: CASSQVSSNIQGYYGYTF. CDR3 sequence (DNA): TGTGCCAGCAGCCAAGTTTCCAGCAATATACAGGGGTACTATGGCTACACCTTC.

The chain employs TRBV18 and TRBJ1-1, with D perhaps matching TRBD1 (5 bases). The CDR3 has 12 residues. Deletions cut 8 bases from V and 5 bases from J, with 12 bases between. Germline values: CDR1 KGHSH, CDR2 LQKENI. This CDR3 is CASTGGWTEAFF. The CDR3 DNA reads as TGTGCCAGCACGGGGGGTTGGACTGAAGCTTTCTTT. The full variable domain, its missing parts supplied by reference TRBV18 and TRBJ1-1, is NAGVMQNPRHLVRRRGQEARLRCSPMKGHSHVYWYRQLPEEGLKFMVYLQKENIIDESGMPKERFSAEFPKEGPSILRIQQVVRGDSAAYFCASTGGWTEAFFGQGTRLTVV.

In this sample, this clone turned up a few times. The chain carries TRBV7-3 and TRBJ2-1; 13 nucleotides match TRBD2. The CDR3 consists of 20 residues. Trimming at V came to 6 bases and at J to 3 bases, leaving 17 bases not matched to a gene. Per germline, CDR1 SGHTA and CDR2 FQGTGA. CDR3 in DNA: TGTGCCAGCAGTTCAACAAGGGGACTAGCGGGACCGAGGGGCTACAATGAGCAGTTCTTC. Its translation is CASSSTRGLAGPRGYNEQFF.

The gene calls are TRBV28 and TRBJ2-3; no clear D. This CDR3 region has 14 residues. CDR1 MDHEN and CDR2 SYDVKM come from the germline V gene. The V end was cut by 3 bases, the J end by 3 bases, with 10 bases between. The CDR3 nucleotides read TGTGCCAGCAGTTTTTCCCCCGGTACAGATACGCAGTATTTT. This sequence encodes CASSFSPGTDTQYF. Combining the CDR3 with reference TRBV28 and TRBJ2-3 gives the whole variable domain DVKVTQSSRYLVKRTGEKVFLECVQDMDHENMFWYRQDPGLGLRLIYFSYDVKMKEKGDIPEGYSVSREKKERFSLILESASTNQTSMYLCASSFSPGTDTQYFGPGTRLTVL.

This chain links TRBV9 with TRBJ2-1; the match to TRBD2 covers 9 bases. V was clipped by 4 bases and J by 8 bases; unmatched bases: 10. The CDR3 extends over 15 amino acids. In germline, CDR1 is SGDLS, CDR2 YYNGEE. The CDR3 is CASSIGLAKGDEQFF. CDR3 sequence (DNA): TGTGCCAGCAGCATCGGACTAGCGAAAGGCGATGAGCAGTTCTTC.

The V and J genes are TRBV6-6 and TRBJ2-7; 8 nucleotides agree with TRBD1. This CDR3 is built from 14 residues. Germline V gene data show CDR1 as MNHNY and CDR2 as SVGAGI (reference sequence). After removal of 8 bases from V and 0 bases from J, the junction contained 6 bases not matched to a gene. CDR3 amino acids: CASQGAGNSYEQYF. CDR3 bases: TGTGCCAGCCAGGGGGCGGGAAACTCCTACGAGCAGTACTTC.

The rearrangement joins TRBV30 to TRBJ2-5, with D perhaps TRBD2 (5 bases). Deletions cut 2 bases from V and 0 bases from J, with 16 bases between. The CDR3 length is 16 residues. CDR1 GTSNPN and CDR2 SVGIG come from the germline V gene (reference sequence). The DNA of the CDR3 is TGTGCCTGGAGTCGGGGAAGTAAGGGCCACCAAGAGACCCAGTACTTC. This encodes CAWSRGSKGHQETQYF.

The V gene is TRBV7-8, the J gene TRBJ2-7; 10 bases map to TRBD2. This CDR3 comprises 15 residues. The V gene end was trimmed by 1 base and the J gene end by 3 bases; junction bases not matched to a gene: 3. Germline values: CDR1 SGHVS, CDR2 FQNEAQ. The CDR3: CASSLGGTSVYEQYF. The CDR3 DNA follows: TGTGCCAGCAGCTTAGGCGGGACTAGCGTCTACGAGCAGTACTTC.

This clone was seen more than once but under ten times. Germline and junction disagree at one end, which may indicate a read error. This rearrangement joins TRBV6-6 to TRBJ2-7; tentatively, D is TRBD2 (6 bases). The CDR3 is made up of 13 amino acids. CDR1 and CDR2 (germline): MNHNY, SVGAGI (reference sequence). The CDR3 sequence is CASGETSSSEQYF. As DNA, the CDR3 is TGTGCCAGCGGGGAGACTAGTTCCTCCGAGCAGTACTTC.

CDR3 in amino acids: CASKRGSYNEQFF. The CDR3 nucleotides read TGTGCCAGCAAAAGGGGGTCCTACAATGAGCAGTTCTTC. This chain joins TRBV7-2 and TRBJ2-1; D may be TRBD1 (6 bases). Trimming took 7 bases from V and 1 from J, leaving 8 bases between them. Germline CDR1 SGHTA, CDR2 FQGNSA. The CDR3 length is 13 residues.

The chain has TRBV11-2 and TRBJ2-7; maybe TRBD2 (6 bases). The CDR3 has 14 amino acids. CDR1 is SGHAT, CDR2 FQNNGV, per germline. The V gene lost 5 bases and the J gene lost 2 bases, with 13 bases spanning the gap. This CDR3 reads CASSITGGPYEQYF. The CDR3 DNA sequence: TGTGCCAGCAGCATCACTGGAGGGCCCTACGAGCAGTACTTC.

The V and J genes are TRBV28 and TRBJ2-1, with TRBD2 as a possible D gene (6 bases). Between the trimmed V and J ends, which lost 3 bases and 3 bases, there was a span of 9 bases. The CDR3 extends over 14 amino acids. CDR1 and CDR2 (germline): MDHEN, SYDVKM. CDR3 residues: CASSLRGSYNEQFF. Written as DNA, the CDR3 is TGTGCCAGCAGTTTGCGGGGAAGCTACAATGAGCAGTTCTTC.

This clone was seen only a few times. The chain is built from TRBV2 and TRBJ2-2; D gene ambiguous. Germline V gives CDR1 SNHLY, CDR2 FYNNEI. The V end was cut by 4 bases, the J end by 1 base, with 7 bases between. This CDR3 spans 14 amino acids. In DNA form, the CDR3 reads TGTGCCAGCAGTGGAACGGTGAACACCGGGGAGCTGTTTTTT. Translated: CASSGTVNTGELFF.

Concerning this clone itself: The sample holds other DNA sequences that translate to the same CDR3. The chain links TRBV5-1 to TRBJ1-2; 7 bases are a match to TRBD1. Germline V gene data show CDR1 as SGHRS and CDR2 as YFSETQ. V was clipped by 4 bases and J by 2 bases; unmatched bases: 2. This CDR3 is built from 13 residues. The CDR3 sequence is CASSLQGNYGYTF. As DNA, the CDR3 is TGCGCCAGCAGCCTACAGGGGAACTATGGCTACACCTTC.

This clone has more than one count but fewer than ten. V and J are TRBV2 and TRBJ2-2, with TRBD2 matching over 8 bases. The V and J ends lost 6 bases and 4 bases, in that order; junction bases with no gene match: 10. The germline V gene encodes CDR1 SNHLY and CDR2 FYNNEI. The CDR3 contains 16 residues. The CDR3 protein is CASREGTRYGTGELFF. The CDR3 bases are TGTGCCAGCAGGGAGGGGACTAGATATGGCACCGGGGAGCTGTTTTTT.

The chain joins TRBV5-1 to TRBJ1-1, with D possibly TRBD1 on 6 matching bases. The CDR3 has 13 amino acids. CDR1 is SGHRS and CDR2 is YFSETQ in the germline V gene. Trimming left V 2 bases short and J 7 bases short, with 12 bases between. The CDR3, as DNA: TGCGCCAGCAGCTTACAGGGACTAGATGAAGCTTTCTTT. As protein: CASSLQGLDEAFF.

The chain combines TRBV29-1 with TRBJ1-1; D is perhaps TRBD1 (5 bases). The CDR3 length is 12 residues. CDR1 and CDR2 (germline): SQVTM, ANQGSEA. V was shortened by 4 bases and J by 10 bases, with 16 bases between the two germline ends. The CDR3 sequence: CSVGKDIEGAFF. CDR3 nucleotide sequence: TGCAGCGTTGGTAAGGACATAGAAGGAGCTTTCTTT. The whole variable domain, remainder taken from reference TRBV29-1 and TRBJ1-1, is SAVISQKPSRDICQRGTSLTIQCQVDSQVTMMFWYRQQPGQSLTLIATANQGSEATYESGFVIDKFPISRPNLTFSTLTVSNMSPEDSSIYLCSVGKDIEGAFFGQGTRLTVV.